These T cell receptor beta chains were read from a single sample in a study of cytomegalovirus exposure and HLA in healthy donors. Sequencing used immunoSEQ multiplex PCR; TCRdb keeps in-frame clones, though not all of them. The sample consists of over 150,000 clones, roughly 79% of them appearing once. Material: PBMCs. All receptors come from a man between 18 and 35 years old in good health and CMV-seronegative. Each CDR3 is given with its conserved first and last residue. Fields, in order: J gene, clone size, V gene, CDR3 protein. A clone size is listed for some rows: how often the clone was seen (once, few, many), or a class if it is expanded.

TRBJ1-5,-,TRBV2,CASSETGTGQPQHF
TRBJ1-2,-,TRBV6-1,CAGHANYGYTF
TRBJ1-6,-,TRBV6-1,CASQTGGGNSPLHF
TRBJ1-1,-,TRBV5-1,CASSLTESVEAFF
TRBJ1-5,-,TRBV7-9,CSSSWGQGVNQPQHF
TRBJ1-4,-,TRBV4-3,CASSQDTGDEKLFF
TRBJ2-7,-,TRBV18,CASSLPGQGSYEQYF
TRBJ2-3,-,TRBV6-4,CASSGGAGSTDTQYF
TRBJ2-1,-,TRBV19,CASRTFPANEQFF
TRBJ2-6,few,TRBV5-1,CASSLSQGPAGANVLTF
TRBJ1-6,-,TRBV6-1,CASSEVQGYGRIPLHF
TRBJ1-1,-,TRBV9,CASSAPTGTANTEAFF
TRBJ1-1,-,TRBV5-6,CASRLMGGTEAFF
TRBJ2-5,-,TRBV6-5,CASSYSSWTSQETQYF
TRBJ2-3,-,TRBV29-1,CSVTNTGTDTQYF
TRBJ1-1,-,TRBV5-1,CASSLANQGSTEAFF
TRBJ1-4,-,TRBV19,CASSADSLGNEKLFF
TRBJ1-1,few,TRBV7-9,CASSLAPGTEAFF
TRBJ2-6,-,TRBV5-4,CATRLVGGGISGANVLTF
TRBJ2-2,-,TRBV6-5,CASSLPFSGTGELFF
TRBJ2-1,-,TRBV4-1,CASSLLWGGPNEQFF
TRBJ2-6,-,TRBV5-4,CASSPTSRSGANVLTF
TRBJ1-2,-,TRBV6-1,CASSARDSIYGYTF
TRBJ1-5,-,TRBV7-8,CASSLGRVNGQPQHF
TRBJ1-4,-,TRBV6-6,CASSYSRVPNEKLFF
TRBJ2-1,-,TRBV5-4,CASRDVSGGYNEQFF
TRBJ2-5,-,TRBV2,CASSGQETQYF
TRBJ1-1,-,TRBV6-1,CASSGPGATEAFF
TRBJ2-7,-,TRBV5-1,CASSSDTPYEQYF
TRBJ1-5,-,TRBV6-1,CASSEARDQPQHF
TRBJ2-3,-,TRBV7-2,CASSVYTDTQYF
TRBJ1-2,few,TRBV5-1,CASSYERGVYGYTF
TRBJ1-1,few,TRBV19,CASRVNKGPNTEAFF
TRBJ2-3,once,TRBV6-6,CASSGGITDTQYF
TRBJ2-7,-,TRBV27,CASSFLTGGSYEQYF
TRBJ1-4,few,TRBV7-6,CASSLEWTPSENEKLFF
TRBJ2-6,once,TRBV28,CASRPERTGLPGANVLTF
TRBJ2-5,few,TRBV27,CASSFFAGFQETQYF
TRBJ2-2,-,TRBV7-9,CSSSPKGQAYTGELFF
TRBJ2-7,-,TRBV2,CASSDRIQYF
TRBJ2-1,-,TRBV5-4,CASSLAGTGDYNEQFF
TRBJ2-7,-,TRBV9,CASSLGTGNYEQYF
TRBJ1-1,once,TRBV5-6,CASSLELRDTEAFF
TRBJ2-6,-,TRBV25-1,CASSEWGQGASGANVLTF
TRBJ2-5,-,TRBV30,CVWSGVGTGRQETQYF
TRBJ1-4,-,TRBV4-3,CASSQDQVGGEKLFF